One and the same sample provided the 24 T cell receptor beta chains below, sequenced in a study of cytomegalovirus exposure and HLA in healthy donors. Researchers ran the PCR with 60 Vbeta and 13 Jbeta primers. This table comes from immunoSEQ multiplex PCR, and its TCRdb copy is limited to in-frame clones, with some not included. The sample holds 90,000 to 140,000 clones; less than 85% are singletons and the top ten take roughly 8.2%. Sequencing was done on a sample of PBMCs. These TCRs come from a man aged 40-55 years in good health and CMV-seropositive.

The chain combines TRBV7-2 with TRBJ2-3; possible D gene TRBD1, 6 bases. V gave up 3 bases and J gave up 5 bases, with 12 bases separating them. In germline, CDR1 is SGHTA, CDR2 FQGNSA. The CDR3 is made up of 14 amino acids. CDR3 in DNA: TGTGCCAGCAGCTTTACTCGGGACAAAGATACGCAGTATTTT. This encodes CASSFTRDKDTQYF.

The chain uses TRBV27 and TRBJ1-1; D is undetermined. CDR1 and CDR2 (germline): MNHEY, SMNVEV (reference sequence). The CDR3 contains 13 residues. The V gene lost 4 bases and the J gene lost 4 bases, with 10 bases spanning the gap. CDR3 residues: CASSSTRSTEAFF. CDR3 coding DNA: TGTGCCAGCAGTTCTACACGGAGCACTGAAGCTTTCTTT.

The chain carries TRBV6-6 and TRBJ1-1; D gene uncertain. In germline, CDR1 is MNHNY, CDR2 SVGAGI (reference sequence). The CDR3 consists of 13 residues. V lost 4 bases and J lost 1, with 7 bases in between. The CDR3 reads CASSSNRNTEAFF. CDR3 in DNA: TGTGCCAGCAGTTCAAACAGGAACACTGAAGCTTTCTTT.

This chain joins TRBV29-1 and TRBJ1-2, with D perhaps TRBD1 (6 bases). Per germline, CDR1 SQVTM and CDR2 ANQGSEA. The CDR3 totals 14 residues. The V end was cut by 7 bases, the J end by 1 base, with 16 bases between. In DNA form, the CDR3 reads TGCAGCGCGACTAAACAGGGAAGTAACTATGGCTACACCTTC. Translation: CSATKQGSNYGYTF.

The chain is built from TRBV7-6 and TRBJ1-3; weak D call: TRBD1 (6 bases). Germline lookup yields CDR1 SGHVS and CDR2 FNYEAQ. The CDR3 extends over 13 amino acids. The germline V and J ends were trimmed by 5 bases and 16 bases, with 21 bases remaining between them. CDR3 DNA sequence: TGTGCCAGCAGCCCTATACCTAAGACAGGCCCGTATTTT. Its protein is CASSPIPKTGPYF.

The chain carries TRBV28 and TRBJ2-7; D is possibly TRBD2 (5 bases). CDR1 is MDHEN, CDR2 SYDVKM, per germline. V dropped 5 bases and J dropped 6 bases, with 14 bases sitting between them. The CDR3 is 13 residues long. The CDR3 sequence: CASSRTGLSEQYF. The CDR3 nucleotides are TGTGCCAGCAGTCGGACTGGGCTTAGCGAGCAGTACTTC.

CDR3 DNA: TGTGCCAGCAGCCCCAAAAGTGGCCCCGCGGAGGATAATTCACCCCTCCACTTT. Its translation: CASSPKSGPAEDNSPLHF. The chain combines TRBV9 with TRBJ1-6; D gene unclear. The CDR3 totals 18 residues. Per germline, CDR1 SGDLS and CDR2 YYNGEE. V was cut by 4 bases and J by 5 bases, with 22 bases left in between.

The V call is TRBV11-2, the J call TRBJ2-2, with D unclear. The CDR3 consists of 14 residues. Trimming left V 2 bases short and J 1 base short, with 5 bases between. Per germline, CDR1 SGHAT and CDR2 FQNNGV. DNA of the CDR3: TGTGCCAGCAGCTTATGGAGGAACACCGGGGAGCTGTTTTTT. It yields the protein CASSLWRNTGELFF.

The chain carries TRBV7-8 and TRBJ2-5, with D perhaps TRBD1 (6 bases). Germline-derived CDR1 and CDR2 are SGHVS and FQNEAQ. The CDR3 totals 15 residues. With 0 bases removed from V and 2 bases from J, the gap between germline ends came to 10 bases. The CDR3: CASSLAGTRQETQYF. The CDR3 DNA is TGTGCCAGCAGCTTAGCGGGGACACGGCAAGAGACCCAGTACTTC.

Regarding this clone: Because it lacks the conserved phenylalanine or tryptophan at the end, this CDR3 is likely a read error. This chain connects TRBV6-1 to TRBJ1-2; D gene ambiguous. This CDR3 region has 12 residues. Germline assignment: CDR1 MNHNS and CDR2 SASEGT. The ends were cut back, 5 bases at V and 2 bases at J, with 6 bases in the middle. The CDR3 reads CASSKQNYGYTL. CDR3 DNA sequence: TGTGCCAGCAGTAAGCAGAACTATGGCTACACCCTC.

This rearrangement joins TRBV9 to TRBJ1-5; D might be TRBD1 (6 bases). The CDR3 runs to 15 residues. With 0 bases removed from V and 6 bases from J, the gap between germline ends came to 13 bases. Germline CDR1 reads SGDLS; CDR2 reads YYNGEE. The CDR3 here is CASSVGEGGGQPQHF. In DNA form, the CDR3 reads TGTGCCAGCAGCGTAGGGGAAGGGGGTGGTCAGCCCCAGCATTTT.

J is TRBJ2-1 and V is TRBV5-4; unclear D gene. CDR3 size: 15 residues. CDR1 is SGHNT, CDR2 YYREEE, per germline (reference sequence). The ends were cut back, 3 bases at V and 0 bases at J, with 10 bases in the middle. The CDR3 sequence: CASSSHISSYNEQFF. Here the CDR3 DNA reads TGTGCCAGCAGCTCGCATATTAGCTCCTACAATGAGCAGTTCTTC.

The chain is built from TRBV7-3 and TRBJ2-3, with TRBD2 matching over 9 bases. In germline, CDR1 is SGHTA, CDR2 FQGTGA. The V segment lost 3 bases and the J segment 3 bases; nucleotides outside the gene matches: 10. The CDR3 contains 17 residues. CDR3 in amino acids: CASSLSGGPRSTDTQYF. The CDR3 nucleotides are TGTGCCAGCAGCTTGAGCGGGGGGCCGAGGAGTACAGATACGCAGTATTTT.

The CDR3 nucleotides read TGTGCCAGTAGTACCGGGACTAGCGCTAGCACAGATACGCAGTATTTT. It specifies CASSTGTSASTDTQYF. The V and J genes are TRBV19 and TRBJ2-3; 10 bases align to TRBD2. Germline loops: CDR1 LNHDA, CDR2 SQIVND (reference sequence). The CDR3 extends over 16 amino acids. The junction had 4 bases not matched to a gene; V was cut back by 4 bases and J by 0 bases.

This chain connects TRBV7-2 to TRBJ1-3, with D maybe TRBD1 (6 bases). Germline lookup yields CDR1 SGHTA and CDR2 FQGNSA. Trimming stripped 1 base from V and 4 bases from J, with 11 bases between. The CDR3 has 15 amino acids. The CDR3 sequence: CASSLVGQGGNTIYF. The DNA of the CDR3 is TGTGCCAGCAGCTTAGTTGGGCAGGGGGGAAACACCATATATTTT.

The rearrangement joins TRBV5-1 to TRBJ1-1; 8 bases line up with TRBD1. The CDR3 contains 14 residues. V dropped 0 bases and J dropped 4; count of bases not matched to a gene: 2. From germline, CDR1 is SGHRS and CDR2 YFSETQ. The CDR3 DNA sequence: TGCGCCAGCAGCTTGGCAGGGGGCGGCACTGAAGCTTTCTTT. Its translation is CASSLAGGGTEAFF.

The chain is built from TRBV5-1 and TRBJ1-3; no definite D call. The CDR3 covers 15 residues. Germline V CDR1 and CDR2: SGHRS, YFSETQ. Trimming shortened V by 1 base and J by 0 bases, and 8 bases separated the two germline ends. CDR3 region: CASSLSVSSGNTIYF. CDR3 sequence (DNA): TGCGCCAGCAGCTTGAGCGTCAGCTCTGGAAACACCATATATTTT. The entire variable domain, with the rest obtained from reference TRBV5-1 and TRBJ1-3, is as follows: KAGVTQTPRYLIKTRGQQVTLSCSPISGHRSVSWYQQTPGQGLQFLFEYFSETQRNKGNFPGRFSGRQFSNSRSEMNVSTLELGDSALYLCASSLSVSSGNTIYFGEGSWLTVV.

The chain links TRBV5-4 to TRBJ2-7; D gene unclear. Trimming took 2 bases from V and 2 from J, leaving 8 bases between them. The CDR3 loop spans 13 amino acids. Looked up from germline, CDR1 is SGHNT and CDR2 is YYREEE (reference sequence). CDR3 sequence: CASSFGGAYEQYF. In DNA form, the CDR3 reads TGTGCCAGCAGCTTTGGCGGAGCCTACGAGCAGTACTTC.

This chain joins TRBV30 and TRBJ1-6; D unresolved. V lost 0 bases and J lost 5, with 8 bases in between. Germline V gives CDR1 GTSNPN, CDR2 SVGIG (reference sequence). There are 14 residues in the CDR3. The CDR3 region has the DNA TGTGCCTGGAGTGTCACAGTGGATAATTCACCCCTCCACTTT. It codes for CAWSVTVDNSPLHF.

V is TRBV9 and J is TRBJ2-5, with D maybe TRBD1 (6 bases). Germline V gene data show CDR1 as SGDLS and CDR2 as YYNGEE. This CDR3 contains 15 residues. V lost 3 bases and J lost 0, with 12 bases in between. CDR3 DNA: TGTGCCAGCAGCGGTTGGCAGGGGTACCAAGAGACCCAGTACTTC. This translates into CASSGWQGYQETQYF.

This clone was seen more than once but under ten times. CDR3 sequence (DNA): TGTGCCAGCAGGCTTTCTAGCGGGTCCTACGAGCAGTACTTC. Translation gives CASRLSSGSYEQYF. The chain couples TRBV2 to TRBJ2-7; 8 nucleotides align to TRBD2. The ends lost 6 bases at V and 1 base at J; junction bases unmatched: 5. The CDR3 runs to 14 residues. Per germline, CDR1 SNHLY and CDR2 FYNNEI.

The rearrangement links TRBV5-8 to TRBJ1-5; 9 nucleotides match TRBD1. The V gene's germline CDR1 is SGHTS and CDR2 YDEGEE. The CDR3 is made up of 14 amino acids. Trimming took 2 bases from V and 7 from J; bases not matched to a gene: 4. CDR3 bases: TGTGCCAGCAGCTTACAGGGGGCAACCCAGCCCCAGCATTTT. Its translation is CASSLQGATQPQHF.

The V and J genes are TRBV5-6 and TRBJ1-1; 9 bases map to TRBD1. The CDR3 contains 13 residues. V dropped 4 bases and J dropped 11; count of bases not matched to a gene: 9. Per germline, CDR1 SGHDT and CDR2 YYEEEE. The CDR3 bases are TGTGCCAGCAGCACGGACAGGGGCGGAGGTGCTTTCTTT. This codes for CASSTDRGGGAFF.

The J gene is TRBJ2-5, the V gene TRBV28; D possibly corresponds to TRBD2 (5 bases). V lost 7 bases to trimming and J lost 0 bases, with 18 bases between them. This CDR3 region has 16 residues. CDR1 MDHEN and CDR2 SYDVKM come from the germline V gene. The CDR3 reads CASMTSTTRDQETQYF. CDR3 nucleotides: TGTGCCAGCATGACTTCGACTACCCGGGACCAAGAGACCCAGTACTTC.